This TCR beta chain was observed in a study of shared clonotypes between healthy human individuals. Study findings and constraints: Compared with memory subsets, naive subsets generally had larger estimated richness.

After removal of 2 bases from V and 7 bases from J, the junction contained 8 bases not matched to a gene. The CDR3 extends over 14 amino acids. Germline lookup yields CDR1 SGHRS and CDR2 YFSETQ. Sorted-subset replicate PCRs used around 200 ng of genomic DNA. This amount corresponded to tens of thousands of T cell genomes. The assay was immunoSEQ multiplex PCR, and TCRdb's table has in-frame clones only and misses some. Of about 1.5 million clones detected, 95% to 99% appear once; the ten largest clones hold approximately 0.44%. This clone has only one observation. Its specificity is not known. The chain links TRBV5-1 to TRBJ2-7; 8 nucleotides align to TRBD2. The sequence came from a man in his thirties or forties in good health. The material sequenced was naive CD4+ T cells sorted from blood. Subset given: CD45RA+ positively selected. The CDR3 DNA reads TGCGCCAGCAGCTTTACGGGAGGGGAACGGGAGCAGTACTTC. It codes for CASSFTGGEREQYF.